This T cell receptor (beta chain) was sequenced for a study of cytomegalovirus exposure and HLA in healthy donors. The CDR3 extends over 14 amino acids. The germline gives CDR1 MNHEY, CDR2 SVGAGI. The ends lost 4 bases at V and 8 bases at J; junction bases unmatched: 6. Profiling relied on immunoSEQ multiplex PCR, and the TCRdb table lists in-frame clones only, not all of them. Of under 350,000 clones listed, 80% to 90% are singletons. The sequenced sample was PBMCs. The V call is TRBV6-5, the J call TRBJ2-1; 9 bases are shared with TRBD2. This receptor was obtained from a woman aged 18 to 35 in good health and CMV-seronegative. The CDR3 sequence is CASSLAGADYEQFF. The CDR3 DNA follows: TGTGCCAGCAGTTTAGCGGGAGCGGACTATGAGCAGTTCTTC.